The entry below describes one T cell receptor (beta chain). This CDR3 contains 16 residues. V gave up 5 bases and J gave up 4 bases; unmatched junction bases: 6. CDR1 is MNHEY and CDR2 is SMNVEV in the germline V gene (reference sequence). The data are from a study of cytomegalovirus exposure and HLA in healthy donors. The primer mix had 60 Vbeta and 13 Jbeta primers. Data came from immunoSEQ multiplex PCR; TCRdb stores just in-frame clones and leaves some out. The sample has 82,000 or so clones, 10% seen once; the top ten hold approximately 23%. The receptor comes from a man between 60 and 70 years old in good health and CMV-seropositive. The genes are TRBV27 and TRBJ1-5; 12 bases map to TRBD1. The sample was PBMCs. CDR3 loop: CASSGGDRGLNQPQHF. In DNA form, the CDR3 reads TGTGCCAGCAGTGGGGGGGACAGGGGGCTTAATCAGCCCCAGCATTTT.